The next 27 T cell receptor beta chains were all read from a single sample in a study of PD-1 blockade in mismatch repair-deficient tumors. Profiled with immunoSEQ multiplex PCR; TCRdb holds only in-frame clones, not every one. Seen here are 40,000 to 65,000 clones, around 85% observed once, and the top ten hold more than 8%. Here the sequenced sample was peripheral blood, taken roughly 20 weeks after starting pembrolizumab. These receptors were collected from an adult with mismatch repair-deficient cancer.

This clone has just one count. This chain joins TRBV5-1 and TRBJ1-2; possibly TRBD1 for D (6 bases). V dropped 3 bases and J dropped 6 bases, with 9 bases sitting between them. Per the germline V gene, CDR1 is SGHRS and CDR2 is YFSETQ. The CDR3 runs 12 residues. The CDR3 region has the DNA TGCGCCAGCAGCTCCTACAGGGATGGCTACACCTTC. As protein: CASSSYRDGYTF.

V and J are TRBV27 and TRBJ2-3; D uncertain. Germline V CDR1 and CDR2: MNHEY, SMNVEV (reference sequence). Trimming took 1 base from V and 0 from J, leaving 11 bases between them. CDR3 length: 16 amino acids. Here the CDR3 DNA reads TGTGCCAGCAGTTTATTCTCGAGAGGTAGCACAGATACGCAGTATTTT. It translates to CASSLFSRGSTDTQYF.

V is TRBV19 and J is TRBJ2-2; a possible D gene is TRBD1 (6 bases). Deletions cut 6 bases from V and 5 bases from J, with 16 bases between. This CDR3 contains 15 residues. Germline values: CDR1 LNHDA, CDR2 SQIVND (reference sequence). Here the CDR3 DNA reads TGTGCCAGTAGCCCGATTATAGGGGGAACCGGGGAGCTGTTTTTT. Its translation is CASSPIIGGTGELFF.

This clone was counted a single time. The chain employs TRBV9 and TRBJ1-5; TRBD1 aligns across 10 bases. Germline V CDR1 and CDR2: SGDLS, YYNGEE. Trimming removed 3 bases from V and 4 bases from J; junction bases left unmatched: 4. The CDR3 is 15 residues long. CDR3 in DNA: TGTGCCAGCAGCGAGGGGACAGGGGTTAATCAGCCCCAGCATTTT. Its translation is CASSEGTGVNQPQHF.

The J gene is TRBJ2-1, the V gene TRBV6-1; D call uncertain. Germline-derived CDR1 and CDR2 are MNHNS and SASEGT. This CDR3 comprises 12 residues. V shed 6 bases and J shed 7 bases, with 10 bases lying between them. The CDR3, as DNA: TGTGCCAGCAGGGATCATAGGAATGAGCAGTTCTTC. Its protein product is CASRDHRNEQFF.

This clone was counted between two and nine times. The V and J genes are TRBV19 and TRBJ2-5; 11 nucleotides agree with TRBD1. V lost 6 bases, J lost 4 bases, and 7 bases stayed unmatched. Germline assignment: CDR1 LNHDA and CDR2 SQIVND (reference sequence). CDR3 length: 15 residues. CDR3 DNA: TGTGCCAGTAGGCCGGGACAGGGGGTAGGAGAGACCCAGTACTTC. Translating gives CASRPGQGVGETQYF. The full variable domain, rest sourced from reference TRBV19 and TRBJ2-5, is DGGITQSPKYLFRKEGQNVTLSCEQNLNHDAMYWYRQDPGQGLRLIYYSQIVNDFQKGDIAEGYSVSREKKESFPLTVTSAQKNPTAFYLCASRPGQGVGETQYFGPGTRLLVL.

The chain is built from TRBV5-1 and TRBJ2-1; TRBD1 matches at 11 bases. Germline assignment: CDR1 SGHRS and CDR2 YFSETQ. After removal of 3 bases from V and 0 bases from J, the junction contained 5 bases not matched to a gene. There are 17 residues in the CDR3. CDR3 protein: CASSSDRGPSSYNEQFF. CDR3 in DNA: TGCGCCAGCAGCTCGGACAGGGGGCCGAGCTCCTACAATGAGCAGTTCTTC. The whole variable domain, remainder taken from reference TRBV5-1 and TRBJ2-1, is KAGVTQTPRYLIKTRGQQVTLSCSPISGHRSVSWYQQTPGQGLQFLFEYFSETQRNKGNFPGRFSGRQFSNSRSEMNVSTLELGDSALYLCASSSDRGPSSYNEQFFGPGTRLTVL.

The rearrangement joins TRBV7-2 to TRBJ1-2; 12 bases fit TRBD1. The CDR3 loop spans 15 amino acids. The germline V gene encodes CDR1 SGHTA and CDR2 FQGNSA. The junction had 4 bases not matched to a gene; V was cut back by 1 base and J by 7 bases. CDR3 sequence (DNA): TGTGCCAGCAGCTTAGGGGGACAGGGGGCTAGTGGCTACACCTTC. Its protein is CASSLGGQGASGYTF.

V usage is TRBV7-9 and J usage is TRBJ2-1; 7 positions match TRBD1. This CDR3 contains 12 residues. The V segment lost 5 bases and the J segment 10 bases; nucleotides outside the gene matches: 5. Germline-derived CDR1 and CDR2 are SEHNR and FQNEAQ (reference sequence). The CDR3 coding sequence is TGTGCCAGCAGCCAGACAGGGTTCGAGCAGTTCTTC. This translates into CASSQTGFEQFF.

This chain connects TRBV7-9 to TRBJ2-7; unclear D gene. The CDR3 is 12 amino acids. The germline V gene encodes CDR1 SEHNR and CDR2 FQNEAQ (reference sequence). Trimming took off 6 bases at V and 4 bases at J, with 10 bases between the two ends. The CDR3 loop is CASSYNGYEQYF. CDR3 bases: TGTGCCAGCAGTTACAATGGTTACGAGCAGTACTTC.

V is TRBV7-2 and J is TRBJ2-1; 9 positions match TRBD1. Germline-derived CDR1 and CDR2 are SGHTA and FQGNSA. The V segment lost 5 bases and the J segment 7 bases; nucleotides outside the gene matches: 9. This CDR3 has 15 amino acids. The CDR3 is CASSLQGAGLNEQFF. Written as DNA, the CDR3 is TGTGCCAGCAGCCTACAGGGGGCCGGACTAAATGAGCAGTTCTTC.

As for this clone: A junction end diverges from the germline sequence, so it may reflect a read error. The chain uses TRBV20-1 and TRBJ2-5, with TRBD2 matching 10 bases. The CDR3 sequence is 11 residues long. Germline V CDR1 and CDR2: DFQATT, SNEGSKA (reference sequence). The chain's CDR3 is CSAPRGLADNF. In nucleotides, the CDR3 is TGCAGTGCTCCCCGAGGACTAGCGGATAACTTC.

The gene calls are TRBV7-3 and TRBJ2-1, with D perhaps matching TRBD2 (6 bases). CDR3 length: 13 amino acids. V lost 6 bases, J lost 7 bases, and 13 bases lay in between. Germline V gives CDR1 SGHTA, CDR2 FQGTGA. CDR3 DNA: TGTGCCAGCAGTGCGGGAAAGGGGAATGAGCAGTTCTTC. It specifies CASSAGKGNEQFF.

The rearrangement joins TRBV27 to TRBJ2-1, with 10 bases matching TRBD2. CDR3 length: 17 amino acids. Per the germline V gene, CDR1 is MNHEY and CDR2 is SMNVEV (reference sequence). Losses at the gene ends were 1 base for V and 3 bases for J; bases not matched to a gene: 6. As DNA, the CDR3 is TGTGCCAGCAGTTTATATTCTAGCGGGAGTCTCTACAATGAGCAGTTCTTC. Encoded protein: CASSLYSSGSLYNEQFF.

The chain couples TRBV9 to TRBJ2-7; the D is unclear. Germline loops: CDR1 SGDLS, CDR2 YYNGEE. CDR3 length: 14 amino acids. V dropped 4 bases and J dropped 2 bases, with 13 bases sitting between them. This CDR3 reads CASSPFGRAYEQYF. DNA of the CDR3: TGTGCCAGCAGCCCCTTTGGCAGAGCCTACGAGCAGTACTTC.

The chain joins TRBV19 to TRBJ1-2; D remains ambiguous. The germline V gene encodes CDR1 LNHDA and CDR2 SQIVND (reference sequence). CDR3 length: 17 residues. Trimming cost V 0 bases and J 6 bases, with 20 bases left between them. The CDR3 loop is CASSIDHWERSYHGYTF. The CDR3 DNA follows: TGTGCCAGTAGTATAGATCATTGGGAACGTAGCTACCATGGCTACACCTTC.

CDR3 nucleotides: TGTGCCAGCAGCTTTCGGGACCCCCAAAGGGATGAGCAGTTCTTC. It is translated as CASSFRDPQRDEQFF. V usage is TRBV9 and J usage is TRBJ2-1; D tentatively reads TRBD1 or TRBD2 (5 bases each). The germline gives CDR1 SGDLS, CDR2 YYNGEE. This CDR3 contains 15 residues. Trimming took off 4 bases at V and 8 bases at J, with 19 bases between the two ends.

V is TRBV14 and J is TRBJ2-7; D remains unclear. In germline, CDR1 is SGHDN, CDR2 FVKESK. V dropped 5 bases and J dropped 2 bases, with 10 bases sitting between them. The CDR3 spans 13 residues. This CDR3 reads CASSSRGAYEQYF. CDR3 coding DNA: TGTGCCAGCAGCAGTCGAGGTGCCTACGAGCAGTACTTC.

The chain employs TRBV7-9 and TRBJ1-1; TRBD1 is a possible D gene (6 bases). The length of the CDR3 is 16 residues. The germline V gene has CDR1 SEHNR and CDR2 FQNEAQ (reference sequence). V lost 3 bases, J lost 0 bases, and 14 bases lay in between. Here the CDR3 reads CASSFPGTGLNTEAFF. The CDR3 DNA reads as TGTGCCAGCAGCTTTCCTGGTACAGGGCTGAACACTGAAGCTTTCTTT.

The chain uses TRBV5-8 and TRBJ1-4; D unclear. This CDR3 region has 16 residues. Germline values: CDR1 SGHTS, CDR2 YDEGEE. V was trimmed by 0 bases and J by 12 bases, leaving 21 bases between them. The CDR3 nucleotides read TGTGCCAGCAGCTTGGATGGCTTTGAAGCGGCCGAACAACTGTTTTTT. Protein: CASSLDGFEAAEQLFF.

The CDR3 protein is CAWRFRGLETQYF. CDR3 in DNA: TGTGCCTGGAGATTTAGGGGCCTGGAGACCCAGTACTTC. This rearrangement joins TRBV30 to TRBJ2-5; TRBD1 might be the D (5 bases). Per the germline V gene, CDR1 is GTSNPN and CDR2 is SVGIG (reference sequence). CDR3 size: 13 residues. V shed 3 bases and J shed 5 bases, with 13 bases lying between them.

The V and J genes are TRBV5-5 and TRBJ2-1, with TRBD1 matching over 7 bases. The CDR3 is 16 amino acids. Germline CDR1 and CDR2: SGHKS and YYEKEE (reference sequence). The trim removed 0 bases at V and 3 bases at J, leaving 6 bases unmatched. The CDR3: CASSLGRDSYYNEQFF. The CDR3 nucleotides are TGTGCCAGCAGCTTGGGACGGGACAGCTACTACAATGAGCAGTTCTTC.

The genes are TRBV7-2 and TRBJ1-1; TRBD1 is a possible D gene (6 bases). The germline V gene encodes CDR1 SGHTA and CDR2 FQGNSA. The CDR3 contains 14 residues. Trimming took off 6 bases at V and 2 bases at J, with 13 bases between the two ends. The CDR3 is CASRVTGENTEAFF. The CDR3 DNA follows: TGTGCCAGCAGGGTGACAGGTGAAAACACTGAAGCTTTCTTT.

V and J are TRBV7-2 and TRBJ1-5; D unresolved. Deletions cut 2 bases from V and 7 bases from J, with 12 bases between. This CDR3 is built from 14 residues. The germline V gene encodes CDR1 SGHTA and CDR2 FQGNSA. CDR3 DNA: TGTGCCAGCAGCTTATCCTGGGTTCAACAGCCCCAGCATTTT. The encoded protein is CASSLSWVQQPQHF.

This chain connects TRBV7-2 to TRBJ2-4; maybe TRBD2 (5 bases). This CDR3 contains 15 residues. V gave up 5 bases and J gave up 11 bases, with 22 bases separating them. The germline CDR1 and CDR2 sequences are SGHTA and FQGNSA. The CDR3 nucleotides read TGTGCCAGCAGCCCCGGAGGAGAGCGGCTCTCGGTTCAGTACTTC. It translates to CASSPGGERLSVQYF.

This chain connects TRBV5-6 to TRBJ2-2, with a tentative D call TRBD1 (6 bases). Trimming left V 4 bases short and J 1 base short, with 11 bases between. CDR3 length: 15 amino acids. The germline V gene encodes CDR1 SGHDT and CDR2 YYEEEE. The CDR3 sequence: CASSPPGVNTGELFF. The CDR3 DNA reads TGTGCCAGCAGCCCCCCAGGGGTGAACACCGGGGAGCTGTTTTTT.

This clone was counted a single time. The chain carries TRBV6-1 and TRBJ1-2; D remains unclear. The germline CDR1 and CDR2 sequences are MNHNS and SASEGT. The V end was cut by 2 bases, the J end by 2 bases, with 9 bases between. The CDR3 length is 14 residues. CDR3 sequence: CASSERGVNYGYTF. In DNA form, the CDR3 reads TGTGCCAGCAGTGAACGGGGAGTCAACTATGGCTACACCTTC.